This TCR beta chain was sequenced for a study of low-dose radiotherapy and immunotherapy resistance in tumors. Alpha and beta chains were covered, as first-strand cDNA relied on TRAV- and TRBV-specific primers. TCR amplification involved roughly 21 PCR cycles with a constant-region primer and V-primer adapter. TCRdb re-called the reads through MiXCR, storing one row per CDR3 protein. The sample records approximately 90,000 distinct CDR3 sequences, 18% being singletons. In germline, CDR1 is SEHNR, CDR2 FQNEAQ (reference sequence). Trimming removed 10 bases from V and 4 bases from J, with 22 bases in between. The CDR3 consists of 16 residues. Time point: before trial treatment.

This receptor was identified in a male donor with prostate cancer. The starting material was PBMCs, obtained before treatment. The chain is built from TRBV7-9 and TRBJ1-4; weak D call: TRBD1 (6 bases). CDR3 sequence (DNA): TGTGCCACTCCGCTCAATACAGGGCTAGATAATGAAAAACTGTTTTTT. Translation gives CATPLNTGLDNEKLFF.